This T cell receptor beta chain was identified during a study of blood T cell repertoires in COVID-19. Study background: Sources were T cells, B-cell-depleted T cells, or PBMCs; the material itself was cDNA or gDNA.

This study enrolled people aged about 18 to 95 from about two dozen US geographic areas. Participants' own reports of clinical history determined their cohort assignment. Source study methods: Estimation of nucleated cell counts relied on the amplification of reference gene primers. Sequencing used immunoSEQ multiplex PCR; TCRdb keeps in-frame clones, though not all of them. V and J calls and clone size follow that table, whereas D and trimming were derived from the DNA. The data hold 240,000 or so clones, with about 86% observed a single time. This CDR3 has 14 residues. Trimming took 4 bases from V and 2 from J, leaving 12 bases between them. Germline CDR1 reads SGHRS; CDR2 reads YFSETQ.

Sequenced: PBMCs or T cells enriched from blood (not recorded which). The source is a middle-aged woman with acute COVID-19. V and J are TRBV5-1 and TRBJ1-2; perhaps TRBD1 as D (6 bases). The CDR3 bases are TGCGCCAGCAGCCCGGGACATGGGAACTATGGCTACACCTTC. Its protein product is CASSPGHGNYGYTF.